The clone carrying this TCR beta chain was observed a handful of times. This sample was included in a study of T-cell reconstitution after alpha-beta-depleted transplantation in children. The TCRbeta library was prepared with unique molecular identifiers. TCRdb passed the PCR reads through MiXCR, listing each CDR3 protein once. The sample lists around 87,000 distinct CDR3 sequences; 8% to 9% were seen once. The CDR3 sequence is 18 residues long. V trimming: 4 bases; J trimming: 4 bases; junction bases outside the gene matches: 18. Per germline, CDR1 LGHDT and CDR2 YNNKEL (reference sequence). Sequenced material: PBMCs from the stem cell graft donor, taken from the stem cell graft. The chain combines TRBV3-1 with TRBJ1-2; the match to TRBD1 covers 7 bases. This clonotype was sampled from a human donor who donated a stem cell graft to a child with congenital amegakaryocytic thrombocytopenia. Here the CDR3 reads CASSPRSMFPGGSYGYTF. The CDR3 bases are TGTGCCAGCAGCCCCCGTTCTATGTTTCCAGGGGGAAGCTATGGCTACACCTTC.